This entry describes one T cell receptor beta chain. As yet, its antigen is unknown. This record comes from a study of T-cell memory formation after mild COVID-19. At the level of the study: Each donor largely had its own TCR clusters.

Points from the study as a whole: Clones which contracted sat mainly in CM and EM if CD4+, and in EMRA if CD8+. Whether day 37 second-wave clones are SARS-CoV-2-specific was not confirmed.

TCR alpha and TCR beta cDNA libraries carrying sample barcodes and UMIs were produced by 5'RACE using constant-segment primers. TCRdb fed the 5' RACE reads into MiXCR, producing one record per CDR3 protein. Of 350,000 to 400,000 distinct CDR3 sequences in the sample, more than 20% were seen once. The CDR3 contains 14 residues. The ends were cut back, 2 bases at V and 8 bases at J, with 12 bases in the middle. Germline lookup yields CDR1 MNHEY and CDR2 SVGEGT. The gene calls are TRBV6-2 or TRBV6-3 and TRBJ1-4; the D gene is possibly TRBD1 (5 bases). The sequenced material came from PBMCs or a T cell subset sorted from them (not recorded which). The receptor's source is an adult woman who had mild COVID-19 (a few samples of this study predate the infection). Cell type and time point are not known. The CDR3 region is CASSYPGGGEKLFF. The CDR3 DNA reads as TGTGCCAGCAGTTACCCGGGGGGAGGCGAAAAACTGTTTTTT.